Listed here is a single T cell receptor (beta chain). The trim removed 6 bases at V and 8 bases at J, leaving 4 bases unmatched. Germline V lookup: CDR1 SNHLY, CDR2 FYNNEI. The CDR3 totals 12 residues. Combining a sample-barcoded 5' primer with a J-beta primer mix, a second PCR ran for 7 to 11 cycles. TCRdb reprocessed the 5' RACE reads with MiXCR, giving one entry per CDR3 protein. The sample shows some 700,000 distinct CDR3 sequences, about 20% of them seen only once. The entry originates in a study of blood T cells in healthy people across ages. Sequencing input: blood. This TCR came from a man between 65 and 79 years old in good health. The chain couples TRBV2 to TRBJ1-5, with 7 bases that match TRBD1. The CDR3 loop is CASRQGNKPQHF. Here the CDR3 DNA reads TGTGCCAGCAGACAGGGGAATAAGCCCCAGCATTTT.